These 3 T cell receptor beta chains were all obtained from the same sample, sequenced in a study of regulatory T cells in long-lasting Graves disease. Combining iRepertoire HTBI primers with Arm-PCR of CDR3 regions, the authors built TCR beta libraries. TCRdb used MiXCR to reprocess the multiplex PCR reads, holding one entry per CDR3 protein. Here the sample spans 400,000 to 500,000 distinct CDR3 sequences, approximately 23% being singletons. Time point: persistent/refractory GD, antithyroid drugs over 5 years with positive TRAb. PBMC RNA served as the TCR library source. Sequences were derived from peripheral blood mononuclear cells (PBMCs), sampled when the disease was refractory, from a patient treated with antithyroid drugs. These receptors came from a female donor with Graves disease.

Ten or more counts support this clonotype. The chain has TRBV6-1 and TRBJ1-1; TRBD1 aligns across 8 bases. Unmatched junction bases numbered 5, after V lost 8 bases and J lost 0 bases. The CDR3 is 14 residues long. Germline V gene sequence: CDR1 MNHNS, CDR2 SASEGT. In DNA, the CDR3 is TGTGCCAGCGCCCGGACAGGGATGAACACTGAAGCTTTCTTT. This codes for CASARTGMNTEAFF.

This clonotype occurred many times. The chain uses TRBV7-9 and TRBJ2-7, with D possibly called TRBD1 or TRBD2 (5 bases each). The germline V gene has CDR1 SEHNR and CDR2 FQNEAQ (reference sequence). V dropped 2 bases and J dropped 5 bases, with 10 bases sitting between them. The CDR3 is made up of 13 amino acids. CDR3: CASSLRGVHEQYF. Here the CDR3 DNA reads TGTGCCAGCAGCTTACGAGGGGTCCACGAGCAGTACTTC.

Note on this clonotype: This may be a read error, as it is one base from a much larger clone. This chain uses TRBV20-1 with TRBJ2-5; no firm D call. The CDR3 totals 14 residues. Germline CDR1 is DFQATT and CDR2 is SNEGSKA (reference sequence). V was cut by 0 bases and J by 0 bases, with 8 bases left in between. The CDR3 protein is CSARDGVHQETQYF. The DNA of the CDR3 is TGCAGTGCTAGAGATGGGGTCCACCAAGAGACCCAGTACTTC.